This T cell receptor (beta chain) was observed in a study of cytomegalovirus exposure and HLA in healthy donors. Study conclusions and caveats: Later analysis suggested most CMV-associated TCR beta chains were HLA-restricted.

As for this clone: Its antigen remains unknown.

Losses at the gene ends were 5 bases for V and 7 bases for J; bases not matched to a gene: 11. The CDR3 spans 15 residues. CDR1 SGHVS and CDR2 FNYEAQ come from the germline V gene. Vbeta (60) and Jbeta (13) primers were used in the PCR. Some clones are missing from TCRdb's copy, which holds only in-frame ones; the method was immunoSEQ multiplex PCR. Of 110,000 or so clones in the sample, 70% to 80% were seen once. V and J are TRBV7-6 and TRBJ2-1, with 7 bases fitting TRBD2. Input material: PBMCs. This TCR was sampled from a woman aged 40 to 50 in good health and CMV-seropositive. The CDR3: CASSPPGGSRNEQFF. DNA of the CDR3: TGTGCCAGCAGCCCTCCGGGCGGGAGCAGAAATGAGCAGTTCTTC.